Sequencing of this TCR beta chain was carried out in a study of blood T cell repertoires in COVID-19. Looking at the study overall: Spain, Italy and the United States supplied samples that represented acute and convalescent COVID-19. The cDNA or gDNA used as material had been derived from T cells, B-cell-depleted T cells, or PBMCs.

The assay was immunoSEQ multiplex PCR, and TCRdb's table has in-frame clones only and misses some. The sample lists some 140,000 clones; roughly 80% were seen once. Germline V gene data show CDR1 as SGHTA and CDR2 as FQGNSA. The V segment lost 4 bases and the J segment 3 bases; nucleotides outside the gene matches: 11. CDR3 length: 17 amino acids. The TCR comes from a man between 60 and 70 years old who had recovered from COVID-19. V and J are TRBV7-2 and TRBJ2-1; 8 nucleotides match TRBD2. The sequenced material came from peripheral blood. In DNA, the CDR3 is TGTGCCAGCAGCTCCACCGGGAGCGGGGGCCGCTACAATGAGCAGTTCTTC. Translated, it gives CASSSTGSGGRYNEQFF.